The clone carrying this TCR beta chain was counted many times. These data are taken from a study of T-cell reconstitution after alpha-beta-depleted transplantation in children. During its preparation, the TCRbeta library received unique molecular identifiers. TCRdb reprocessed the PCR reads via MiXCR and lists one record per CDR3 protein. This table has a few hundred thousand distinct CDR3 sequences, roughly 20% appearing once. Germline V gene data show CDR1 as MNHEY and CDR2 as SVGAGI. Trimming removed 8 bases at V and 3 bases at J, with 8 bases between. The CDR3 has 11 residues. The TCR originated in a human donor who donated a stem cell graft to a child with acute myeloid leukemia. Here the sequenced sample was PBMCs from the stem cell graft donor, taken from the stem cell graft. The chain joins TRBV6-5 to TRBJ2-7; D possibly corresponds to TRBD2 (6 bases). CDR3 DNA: TGTGCCAGCGGGCGGGGCTACGAGCAGTACTTC. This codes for CASGRGYEQYF.